The clone carrying this TCR beta chain has at least ten counts. The data belong to a study of Graves' ophthalmopathy and Graves' hyperthyroidism. An approximately 10 ml volume of fresh peripheral blood provided the PBMCs. For repertoire sequencing, the TCR beta CDR3 regions were amplified from RNA transcripts. Investigators did first-round RT-PCR with HTBI primers, then second-round multiplex PCR. In TCRdb, the multiplex PCR reads were re-called with MiXCR into one record per CDR3 protein. Of about 620,000 distinct CDR3 sequences listed, about 20% are singletons. Sequencing was done on a sample of peripheral blood. This clonotype originated in a woman under 30 with stable Graves' hyperthyroidism. Some clones in this sample may be carry-over from other donors' samples.

CDR3: CSVDGTGVNEQYF. The CDR3 DNA sequence: TGCAGCGTTGATGGGACAGGGGTTAACGAGCAGTACTTC. This sequence joins TRBV29-1 and TRBJ2-7; 10 nucleotides line up with TRBD1. The CDR3 sequence is 13 residues long. Germline V lookup: CDR1 SQVTM, CDR2 ANQGSEA. J lost 5 bases, V lost 3 bases, and 4 bases had no gene match.